This entry describes one TCR beta chain. Its antigen is undetermined. The CDR3 goes on 3 residues after the read ends, and that part is filled in from the germline J gene. Reduced serum IgG, IgA and/or IgM plus specific antibody deficiency defined CVID. The sample originates from a study of T cell clonality in common variable immunodeficiency. Findings of the study overall: Common variable immunodeficiency TCR beta sequences reportedly had fewer deletions and N-nucleotide insertions.

Germline loops: CDR1 SGHTA, CDR2 FQGNSA. The length of the CDR3 is 15 residues. With 0 bases removed from V and 3 bases from J, the gap between germline ends came to 12 bases. Assay: immunoSEQ multiplex PCR; the TCRdb copy retains only in-frame clones and omits some. The sample is made up of about 28,000 clones, none counted only once. Specimen: peripheral blood mononuclear cells. The sequence derives from a human donor with common variable immunodeficiency. The rearrangement joins TRBV7-2 to TRBJ2-7; tentative D call: TRBD2 (6 bases). CDR3 residues: CASSLAPGLFYEQYF. The CDR3 DNA, read in part, is TGTGCCAGCAGCTTAGCTCCGGGACTCTTCTACGAG.